A single sample gave rise to the 7 T cell receptor beta chains below, sequenced in a study of lymphopenia after photon versus proton radiotherapy. Method: immunoSEQ multiplex PCR; TCRdb's copy keeps in-frame clones and lacks some. The sample consists of about 70,000 clones, around 90% of them appearing once. Sequencing was performed on peripheral blood, taken from a patient treated with photon-based radiotherapy. The receptors were gathered from a woman aged 40 to 50 with cholangiocarcinoma.

The chain joins TRBV28 to TRBJ2-7; D is uncertain. The CDR3 covers 13 residues. With 4 bases removed from V and 1 base from J, the gap between germline ends came to 8 bases. Germline V gives CDR1 MDHEN, CDR2 SYDVKM. The CDR3 region has the DNA TGTGCCAGCAGTTCTCAGATATCCTACGAGCAGTACTTC. Translation gives CASSSQISYEQYF.

The rearrangement links TRBV30 to TRBJ1-3; TRBD1 agrees at 10 bases. The junction had 0 bases not matched to a gene; V was cut back by 1 base and J by 0 bases. The CDR3 runs 15 residues. The germline V gene has CDR1 GTSNPN and CDR2 SVGIG (reference sequence). The CDR3 here is CAWSGTGGSGNTIYF. The CDR3 DNA reads as TGTGCCTGGAGTGGGACAGGGGGCTCTGGAAACACCATATATTTT.

The chain recombines TRBV9 with TRBJ2-7, with D possibly being TRBD1 or TRBD2 (6 bases each). The V and J ends lost 2 bases and 4 bases respectively, with 13 bases between them. Germline V CDR1 and CDR2: SGDLS, YYNGEE. The CDR3 consists of 14 residues. For the CDR3, the DNA is TGTGCCAGCAGCGTCGAGGGGGGCAGGTACGAGCAGTACTTC. Its translation is CASSVEGGRYEQYF.

This sequence joins TRBV5-1 and TRBJ2-5, with TRBD2 matching 10 bases. The germline gives CDR1 SGHRS, CDR2 YFSETQ. The CDR3 length is 16 residues. V was clipped by 4 bases and J by 5 bases; unmatched bases: 11. CDR3 amino acids: CASSGGLARAHETQYF. In nucleotides, the CDR3 is TGCGCCAGCAGCGGGGGACTAGCGCGAGCCCACGAGACCCAGTACTTC.

The chain combines TRBV2 with TRBJ2-7, with 12 positions matching TRBD2. Looked up from germline, CDR1 is SNHLY and CDR2 is FYNNEI. V lost 7 bases to trimming and J lost 7 bases; unmatched junction nucleotides: 8. This CDR3 is built from 14 residues. The CDR3 reads CASIRLAGVEEQYF. CDR3 in DNA: TGTGCCAGCATCCGACTAGCGGGAGTAGAAGAGCAGTACTTC.

The V and J genes are TRBV9 and TRBJ2-7, with a possible D match to TRBD2 (6 bases). The CDR3 spans 15 residues. Germline V gene sequence: CDR1 SGDLS, CDR2 YYNGEE. The V end lost 5 bases, the J end lost 1 base, and 16 bases lay between the germline ends. The CDR3 region has the DNA TGTGCCAGCAGTGACAACCGGGACTCTTCCTACGAGCAGTACTTC. Its protein is CASSDNRDSSYEQYF.

The CDR3 loop is CASSQRTALPMNTEAFF. CDR3 nucleotides: TGCGCCAGCAGCCAGAGGACAGCCCTACCCATGAACACTGAAGCTTTCTTT. The genes are TRBV4-1 and TRBJ1-1, with TRBD1 as a possible D gene (6 bases). CDR3 length: 17 amino acids. Germline V gene sequence: CDR1 MGHRA, CDR2 YSYEKL. V gave up 3 bases and J gave up 0 bases, with 17 bases separating them.